This T cell receptor beta chain was found in a study of blood T cells in healthy people across ages (dated by TCRdb to the mid-2010s). With respect to the entire study: In model experiments, template switching captured roughly one uniquely barcoded TCR beta cDNA molecule for every two T cells. To track age-related changes in TCR beta repertoire diversity, the study relied on deep sequencing normalized with unique cDNA molecular identifiers. Donors were grouped into four age groups: young (average approximately 16 years), middle-aged (39), aged (roughly 67) and long-lived (around 80). To avoid experimental bias, donors of different ages were spread randomly across the sequencing lanes. For two donors (one aged 18 to 30 and one aged 80 or older), the study analyzed two additional independent replicas of 1 million unique cDNA reads from the same blood draw. Study-wide conclusions, independent of this receptor: A strong correlation was found between observed TCR beta diversity and the percentage of naive T cells measured by flow cytometry. The CMV infection status of donors was not known, potentially confounding age-related changes in expanded clonotypes. Since profiling was done on bulk unsorted PBMCs, naive and antigen-experienced compartments could not be conclusively compared. As age increased, observed TCR beta diversity per million T cells dropped in a roughly linear way, and a significant reduction was already evident by age 40. Compared with the aged group, the long-lived group had more naive CD4+ T cells, fewer expanded clones and increased TCR diversity, suggesting age selection. Estimates of total diversity based on one million sequenced T cells were regarded as lower bounds and as underestimates.

Donors were approximately 42 systemically healthy Caucasian individuals from Russia aged roughly 6 to 90 years. Roughly 10 milliliters of peripheral blood were collected from each donor into EDTA-treated Vacutainer tubes. Ficoll-Paque density-gradient centrifugation was used to isolate PBMCs, with at least 7 million obtained per sample. Trizol reagent was used to extract total RNA from the PBMCs, yielding at least 5.5 micrograms per sample. Naive CD45RAhigh/CD27high T cell percentages were measured by flow cytometry on a PBMC aliquot from every donor. For this clonotype: Its antigen target is currently unknown. Base qualities were left out, and no much larger clone turns up one base away.

Library construction relied on 5' RACE. Instrument on record: Illumina HiSeq 2500. A second roughly 7 to 11 cycle PCR used a sample-barcoded 5' primer and a J-beta primer mix. Each TCR beta cDNA molecule received a unique molecular identifier from a template-switch 5' adaptor carrying 12 random nucleotides. Each sample yielded at least 2.5 million CDR3-containing paired-end reads. The Mint cDNA synthesis kit, primed by a TRBC-specific oligonucleotide, was used to synthesize first-strand cDNA from all RNA. After uracil-DNA glycosylase treatment, a first 18-cycle PCR used universal primers M1SS and BC2_uni_R on all cDNA. The authors' analysis ran thus. For normalization, 1 million high-quality reads were randomly selected from each sample, with every read carrying a distinct molecular identifier. Reads sharing molecular identifiers were discarded rather than binned into consensus sequences. MiTCR, with a Q25 quality threshold and the strictest error-elimination algorithm, was used for CDR3 identification, clonotype clustering and error correction. A nonparametric unseen species model with Euler transformation was used to estimate a lower bound on total TCR beta diversity. Starting from the raw public reads, TCRdb applied fastp trimming at Q25, assembled clones with MiXCR and retained in-frame beta chains. Every entry covers one CDR3 protein and lists the most common genes and DNA from its rows. The V and J calls shown here were made by TCRdb, not taken from the authors' results. Across this sample there are about 1.4 million distinct CDR3 sequences, with roughly 64% seen only once. The ten largest clones take up over 6.5% of the sample.

Taken from the germline V gene, the CDR1 and CDR2 loops are SGHTA and FQGNSA. V is trimmed back by 5 bases and J by 0 bases, and the junction contains 8 bases that no gene match accounts for. The CDR3 has 18 amino acids, counting the end cysteine and phenylalanine. CDR3 DNA is the only sequence kept; it has 54 bases, read in frame from the first base. Rearrangement joined TRBV7-2 to TRBJ2-1; 12 central nucleotides agree with TRBD2. Material: blood. The TCR originated in a man aged 18 to 29 in good health. DNA sequence: TGTGCCAGCAGCGGCCGAGGACTAGCGGGAATCTCCTACAATGAGCAGTTCTTC. Translated, it reads CASSGRGLAGISYNEQFF.